The 22 T cell receptor beta chains given below trace back to one sample, sequenced in a study of T cell responses to AZD1222 COVID-19 vaccine (TCRdb year 2021). Libraries were made using the immunoSEQ multiplex PCR assay. The clones in this table, taken by TCRdb from immuneACCESS, are in-frame only. Not every clone is retained; where verified, under half of the shortfall comes from an unresolved V gene, and the cause of the rest is unknown. This sample is represented by under 200,000 clones; around 90% of them were singletons. 3.6% of the sample comes from the top ten. The time point label for this specimen denotes: about 28 days (+/-7) after the second vaccine dose. Explained via the paper, the treatment or condition label denotes: meningococcal conjugate vaccine given as trial control. This sample comprised peripheral blood, obtained 28 days after the second dose of the MenACWY control vaccine. These TCRs come from an adult who received the MenACWY meningococcal vaccine as a control.

This clone was counted once. The gene calls are TRBV2 and TRBJ2-1; the D gene is possibly TRBD2 (5 bases). Germline V lookup: CDR1 SNHLY, CDR2 FYNNEI. Trimming took 7 bases from V and 4 from J, leaving 14 bases between them. This CDR3 has 14 residues. Here the CDR3 DNA reads TGTGCCAGCACCGGAGTAGCGTCTTACAATGAGCAGTTCTTC. It is translated as CASTGVASYNEQFF.

The genes are TRBV15 and TRBJ2-7; possible D gene TRBD1, 5 bases. V gave up 0 bases and J gave up 4 bases, with 10 bases separating them. The length of the CDR3 is 14 residues. Per germline, CDR1 LNHNV and CDR2 YYDKDF (reference sequence). The CDR3 region is CATSREGRVYEQYF. CDR3 coding DNA: TGTGCCACCAGCAGAGAGGGGCGCGTTTACGAGCAGTACTTC. Variable domain in full (rest from reference TRBV15 and TRBJ2-7): DAMVIQNPRYQVTQFGKPVTLSCSQTLNHNVMYWYQQKSSQAPKLLFHYYDKDFNNEADTPDNFQSRRPNTSFCFLDIRSPGLGDTAMYLCATSREGRVYEQYFGPGTRLTVT.

The V gene is TRBV5-8, the J gene TRBJ2-7, with D possibly being TRBD2 (6 bases). Looked up from germline, CDR1 is SGHTS and CDR2 is YDEGEE. Trimming cost V 1 base and J 5 bases, with 10 bases left between them. This CDR3 spans 13 amino acids. This CDR3 is CASSLLLANEQYF. The CDR3 DNA reads TGTGCCAGCAGCTTGCTCCTAGCGAACGAGCAGTACTTC.

The chain carries TRBV20-1 and TRBJ1-1; D not resolved. Deletions cut 3 bases from V and 1 base from J, with 9 bases between. The CDR3 spans 13 residues. Germline loops: CDR1 DFQATT, CDR2 SNEGSKA (reference sequence). In DNA, the CDR3 is TGCAGTGCTAGTGATACGAGGAACACTGAAGCTTTCTTT. Protein sequence: CSASDTRNTEAFF.

The chain carries TRBV19 and TRBJ2-1; D uncertain. The CDR3 totals 12 residues. Between the trimmed V and J ends, which lost 2 bases and 7 bases, there was a span of 6 bases. Germline-derived CDR1 and CDR2 are LNHDA and SQIVND (reference sequence). The CDR3 protein is CASSILGNEQFF. The CDR3 DNA is TGTGCCAGTAGTATATTAGGGAATGAGCAGTTCTTC.

This chain uses TRBV24-1 with TRBJ1-5; possibly TRBD1 for D (5 bases). Trimming removed 6 bases at V and 8 bases at J, with 10 bases between. Germline V gene lookup returns CDR1 KGHDR and CDR2 SFDVKD. This CDR3 spans 12 amino acids. The CDR3 is CATSFGAEPQHF. The CDR3 DNA follows: TGTGCCACCAGTTTTGGGGCGGAGCCCCAGCATTTT.

The genes are TRBV10-3 and TRBJ1-6; 8 bases map to TRBD1. J lost 7 bases, V lost 5 bases, and 10 bases had no gene match. Germline lookup yields CDR1 ENHRY and CDR2 SYGVKD. This CDR3 has 16 residues. The CDR3, as DNA: TGTGCCATCAGTACGACAGGCAGGGGGCTAAATTCACCCCTCCACTTT. Residues: CAISTTGRGLNSPLHF.

This chain links TRBV5-1 with TRBJ2-3; D gene ambiguous. Germline lookup yields CDR1 SGHRS and CDR2 YFSETQ. The CDR3 extends over 16 amino acids. Trimming removed 4 bases at V and 0 bases at J, with 15 bases between. CDR3 amino acids: CASSLELAASTDTQYF. The CDR3, as DNA: TGCGCCAGCAGCCTAGAGTTAGCAGCTAGCACAGATACGCAGTATTTT.

V and J are TRBV7-9 and TRBJ1-2; D is possibly TRBD1 (6 bases). V was shortened by 1 base and J by 9 bases, with 9 bases between the two germline ends. The CDR3 totals 12 residues. Per germline, CDR1 SEHNR and CDR2 FQNEAQ (reference sequence). The CDR3 DNA follows: TGTGCCAGCAGCTTAGAACAGGGTAGCTACACCTTC. It translates to CASSLEQGSYTF.

The chain employs TRBV7-8 and TRBJ2-5; 11 nucleotides match TRBD1. CDR1 is SGHVS and CDR2 is FQNEAQ in the germline V gene. The CDR3 totals 16 residues. V lost 4 bases and J lost 4; bases outside the gene matches: 8. The CDR3 spells CASSSRTGGIVETQYF. The CDR3 DNA sequence: TGTGCCAGCAGCTCTCGGACAGGGGGCATAGTAGAGACCCAGTACTTC. Using reference TRBV7-8 and TRBJ2-5 for the parts outside the CDR3, the full variable domain is GAGVSQSPRYKVAKRGQDVALRCDPISGHVSLFWYQQALGQGPEFLTYFQNEAQLDKSGLPSDRFFAERPEGSVSTLKIQRTQQEDSAVYLCASSSRTGGIVETQYFGPGTRLLVL.

The chain links TRBV12-3 or TRBV12-4 to TRBJ1-2; 8 bases are a match to TRBD1. J was trimmed by 3 bases and V by 6 bases; bases with no gene match: 3. This CDR3 spans 13 amino acids. The CDR3 DNA is TGTGCCAGCAGCTCGGACAGGGACTATGGCTACACCTTC. The encoded protein is CASSSDRDYGYTF.

This clone was observed once. V and J are TRBV19 and TRBJ1-1, with unresolved D. CDR3 length equals 13 residues. V lost 5 bases and J 3 bases, leaving 10 bases between the germline ends. In germline, CDR1 is LNHDA, CDR2 SQIVND (reference sequence). The CDR3 coding sequence is TGTGCCAGTAGTTTCCGGGAGGACACTGAAGCTTTCTTT. This gives the protein CASSFREDTEAFF.

The V and J genes are TRBV19 and TRBJ1-2, with TRBD1 as a possible D gene (5 bases). This CDR3 is built from 13 residues. The V gene lost 6 bases and the J gene lost 3 bases, with 11 bases spanning the gap. Germline loops: CDR1 LNHDA, CDR2 SQIVND (reference sequence). CDR3 loop: CASRKGQDYGYTF. CDR3 nucleotides: TGTGCCAGTAGGAAAGGACAAGACTATGGCTACACCTTC.

The V gene is TRBV11-2, the J gene TRBJ1-6; TRBD1 is a possible D gene (6 bases). The CDR3 is made up of 15 amino acids. Trimming removed 1 base from V and 7 bases from J, with 11 bases in between. The V gene's germline CDR1 is SGHAT and CDR2 FQNNGV. For the CDR3, the DNA is TGTGCCAGCAGCTTAGGCAGTGGGGGCAATTCACCCCTCCACTTT. Protein: CASSLGSGGNSPLHF.

The CDR3 here is CATSDSTGLREQFF. CDR3 nucleotides: TGTGCCACCAGTGATTCGACAGGGTTAAGGGAGCAGTTCTTC. This sequence joins TRBV24-1 and TRBJ2-1; TRBD1 matches at 7 bases. CDR3 length equals 14 residues. Germline loops: CDR1 KGHDR, CDR2 SFDVKD. Trimming took 2 bases from V and 10 from J; bases not matched to a gene: 7.

This chain links TRBV5-1 with TRBJ2-3; 9 bases are shared with TRBD2. This CDR3 comprises 16 residues. J lost 4 bases, V lost 6 bases, and 12 bases had no gene match. Germline CDR1 is SGHRS and CDR2 is YFSETQ. The CDR3 DNA reads TGCGCCAGCACTGGCAGCGGGGGGTCCGGCGCAGATACGCAGTATTTT. Its translation is CASTGSGGSGADTQYF.

The V call is TRBV9, the J call TRBJ2-2, with TRBD2 matching 8 bases. V shed 6 bases and J 2 bases; nucleotides not matched to a gene: 15. Looked up from germline, CDR1 is SGDLS and CDR2 is YYNGEE. This CDR3 has 18 amino acids. DNA for the CDR3: TGTGCCAGCACCAGAGATGGGGGACTAGGAAGTAACACCGGGGAGCTGTTTTTT. Its protein product is CASTRDGGLGSNTGELFF.

The CDR3 nucleotides are TGCGCCAGCAGCTTAGCCGGACAGGGGGCCTATGGCTACACCTTC. This translates into CASSLAGQGAYGYTF. V usage is TRBV5-1 and J usage is TRBJ1-2; TRBD1 matches at 11 bases. CDR1 and CDR2 from the germline V gene are SGHRS and YFSETQ. The trim removed 2 bases at V and 4 bases at J, leaving 4 bases unmatched. The CDR3 length is 15 residues.

This chain uses TRBV9 with TRBJ1-5; D perhaps matches TRBD1 (5 bases). This CDR3 spans 14 amino acids. From germline, CDR1 is SGDLS and CDR2 YYNGEE. Trimming took off 0 bases at V and 3 bases at J, with 7 bases between the two ends. The CDR3 protein is CASSVAGLNQPQHF. DNA for the CDR3: TGTGCCAGCAGCGTAGCAGGGCTCAATCAGCCCCAGCATTTT.

This chain links TRBV10-3 with TRBJ1-1, with 10 nucleotides matching TRBD1. The CDR3 runs 17 residues. CDR1 is ENHRY, CDR2 SYGVKD, per germline. Germline trimming cut 6 bases from V and 1 base from J; bases unmatched to any gene: 11. CDR3 in DNA: TGTGCCATCAGGACCGTCGGGACAGGGGTCCCGAACACTGAAGCTTTCTTT. Translating gives CAIRTVGTGVPNTEAFF.

This clone occurred once. The chain carries TRBV6-8 and TRBJ2-2; D unresolved. V lost 0 bases and J 4 bases, leaving 3 bases between the germline ends. The CDR3 covers 13 residues. Germline values: CDR1 MNHGY, CDR2 SAAAGT. CDR3 nucleotide sequence: TGTGCCAGCAGTTACTCGATCACCGGGGAGCTGTTTTTT. Translating gives CASSYSITGELFF.

The chain has TRBV2 and TRBJ1-2; D is uncertain. Per the germline V gene, CDR1 is SNHLY and CDR2 is FYNNEI. This CDR3 has 14 amino acids. V was shortened by 0 bases and J by 4 bases, with 9 bases between the two germline ends. CDR3 amino acids: CASSEALEGYGYTF. As DNA, the CDR3 is TGTGCCAGCAGTGAAGCGCTGGAGGGCTATGGCTACACCTTC. Looking up the rest from reference TRBV2 and TRBJ1-2 gives the full variable domain: EPEVTQTPSHQVTQMGQEVILRCVPISNHLYFYWYRQILGQKVEFLVSFYNNEISEKSEIFDDQFSVERPDGSNFTLKIRSTKLEDSAMYFCASSEALEGYGYTFGSGTRLTVV.